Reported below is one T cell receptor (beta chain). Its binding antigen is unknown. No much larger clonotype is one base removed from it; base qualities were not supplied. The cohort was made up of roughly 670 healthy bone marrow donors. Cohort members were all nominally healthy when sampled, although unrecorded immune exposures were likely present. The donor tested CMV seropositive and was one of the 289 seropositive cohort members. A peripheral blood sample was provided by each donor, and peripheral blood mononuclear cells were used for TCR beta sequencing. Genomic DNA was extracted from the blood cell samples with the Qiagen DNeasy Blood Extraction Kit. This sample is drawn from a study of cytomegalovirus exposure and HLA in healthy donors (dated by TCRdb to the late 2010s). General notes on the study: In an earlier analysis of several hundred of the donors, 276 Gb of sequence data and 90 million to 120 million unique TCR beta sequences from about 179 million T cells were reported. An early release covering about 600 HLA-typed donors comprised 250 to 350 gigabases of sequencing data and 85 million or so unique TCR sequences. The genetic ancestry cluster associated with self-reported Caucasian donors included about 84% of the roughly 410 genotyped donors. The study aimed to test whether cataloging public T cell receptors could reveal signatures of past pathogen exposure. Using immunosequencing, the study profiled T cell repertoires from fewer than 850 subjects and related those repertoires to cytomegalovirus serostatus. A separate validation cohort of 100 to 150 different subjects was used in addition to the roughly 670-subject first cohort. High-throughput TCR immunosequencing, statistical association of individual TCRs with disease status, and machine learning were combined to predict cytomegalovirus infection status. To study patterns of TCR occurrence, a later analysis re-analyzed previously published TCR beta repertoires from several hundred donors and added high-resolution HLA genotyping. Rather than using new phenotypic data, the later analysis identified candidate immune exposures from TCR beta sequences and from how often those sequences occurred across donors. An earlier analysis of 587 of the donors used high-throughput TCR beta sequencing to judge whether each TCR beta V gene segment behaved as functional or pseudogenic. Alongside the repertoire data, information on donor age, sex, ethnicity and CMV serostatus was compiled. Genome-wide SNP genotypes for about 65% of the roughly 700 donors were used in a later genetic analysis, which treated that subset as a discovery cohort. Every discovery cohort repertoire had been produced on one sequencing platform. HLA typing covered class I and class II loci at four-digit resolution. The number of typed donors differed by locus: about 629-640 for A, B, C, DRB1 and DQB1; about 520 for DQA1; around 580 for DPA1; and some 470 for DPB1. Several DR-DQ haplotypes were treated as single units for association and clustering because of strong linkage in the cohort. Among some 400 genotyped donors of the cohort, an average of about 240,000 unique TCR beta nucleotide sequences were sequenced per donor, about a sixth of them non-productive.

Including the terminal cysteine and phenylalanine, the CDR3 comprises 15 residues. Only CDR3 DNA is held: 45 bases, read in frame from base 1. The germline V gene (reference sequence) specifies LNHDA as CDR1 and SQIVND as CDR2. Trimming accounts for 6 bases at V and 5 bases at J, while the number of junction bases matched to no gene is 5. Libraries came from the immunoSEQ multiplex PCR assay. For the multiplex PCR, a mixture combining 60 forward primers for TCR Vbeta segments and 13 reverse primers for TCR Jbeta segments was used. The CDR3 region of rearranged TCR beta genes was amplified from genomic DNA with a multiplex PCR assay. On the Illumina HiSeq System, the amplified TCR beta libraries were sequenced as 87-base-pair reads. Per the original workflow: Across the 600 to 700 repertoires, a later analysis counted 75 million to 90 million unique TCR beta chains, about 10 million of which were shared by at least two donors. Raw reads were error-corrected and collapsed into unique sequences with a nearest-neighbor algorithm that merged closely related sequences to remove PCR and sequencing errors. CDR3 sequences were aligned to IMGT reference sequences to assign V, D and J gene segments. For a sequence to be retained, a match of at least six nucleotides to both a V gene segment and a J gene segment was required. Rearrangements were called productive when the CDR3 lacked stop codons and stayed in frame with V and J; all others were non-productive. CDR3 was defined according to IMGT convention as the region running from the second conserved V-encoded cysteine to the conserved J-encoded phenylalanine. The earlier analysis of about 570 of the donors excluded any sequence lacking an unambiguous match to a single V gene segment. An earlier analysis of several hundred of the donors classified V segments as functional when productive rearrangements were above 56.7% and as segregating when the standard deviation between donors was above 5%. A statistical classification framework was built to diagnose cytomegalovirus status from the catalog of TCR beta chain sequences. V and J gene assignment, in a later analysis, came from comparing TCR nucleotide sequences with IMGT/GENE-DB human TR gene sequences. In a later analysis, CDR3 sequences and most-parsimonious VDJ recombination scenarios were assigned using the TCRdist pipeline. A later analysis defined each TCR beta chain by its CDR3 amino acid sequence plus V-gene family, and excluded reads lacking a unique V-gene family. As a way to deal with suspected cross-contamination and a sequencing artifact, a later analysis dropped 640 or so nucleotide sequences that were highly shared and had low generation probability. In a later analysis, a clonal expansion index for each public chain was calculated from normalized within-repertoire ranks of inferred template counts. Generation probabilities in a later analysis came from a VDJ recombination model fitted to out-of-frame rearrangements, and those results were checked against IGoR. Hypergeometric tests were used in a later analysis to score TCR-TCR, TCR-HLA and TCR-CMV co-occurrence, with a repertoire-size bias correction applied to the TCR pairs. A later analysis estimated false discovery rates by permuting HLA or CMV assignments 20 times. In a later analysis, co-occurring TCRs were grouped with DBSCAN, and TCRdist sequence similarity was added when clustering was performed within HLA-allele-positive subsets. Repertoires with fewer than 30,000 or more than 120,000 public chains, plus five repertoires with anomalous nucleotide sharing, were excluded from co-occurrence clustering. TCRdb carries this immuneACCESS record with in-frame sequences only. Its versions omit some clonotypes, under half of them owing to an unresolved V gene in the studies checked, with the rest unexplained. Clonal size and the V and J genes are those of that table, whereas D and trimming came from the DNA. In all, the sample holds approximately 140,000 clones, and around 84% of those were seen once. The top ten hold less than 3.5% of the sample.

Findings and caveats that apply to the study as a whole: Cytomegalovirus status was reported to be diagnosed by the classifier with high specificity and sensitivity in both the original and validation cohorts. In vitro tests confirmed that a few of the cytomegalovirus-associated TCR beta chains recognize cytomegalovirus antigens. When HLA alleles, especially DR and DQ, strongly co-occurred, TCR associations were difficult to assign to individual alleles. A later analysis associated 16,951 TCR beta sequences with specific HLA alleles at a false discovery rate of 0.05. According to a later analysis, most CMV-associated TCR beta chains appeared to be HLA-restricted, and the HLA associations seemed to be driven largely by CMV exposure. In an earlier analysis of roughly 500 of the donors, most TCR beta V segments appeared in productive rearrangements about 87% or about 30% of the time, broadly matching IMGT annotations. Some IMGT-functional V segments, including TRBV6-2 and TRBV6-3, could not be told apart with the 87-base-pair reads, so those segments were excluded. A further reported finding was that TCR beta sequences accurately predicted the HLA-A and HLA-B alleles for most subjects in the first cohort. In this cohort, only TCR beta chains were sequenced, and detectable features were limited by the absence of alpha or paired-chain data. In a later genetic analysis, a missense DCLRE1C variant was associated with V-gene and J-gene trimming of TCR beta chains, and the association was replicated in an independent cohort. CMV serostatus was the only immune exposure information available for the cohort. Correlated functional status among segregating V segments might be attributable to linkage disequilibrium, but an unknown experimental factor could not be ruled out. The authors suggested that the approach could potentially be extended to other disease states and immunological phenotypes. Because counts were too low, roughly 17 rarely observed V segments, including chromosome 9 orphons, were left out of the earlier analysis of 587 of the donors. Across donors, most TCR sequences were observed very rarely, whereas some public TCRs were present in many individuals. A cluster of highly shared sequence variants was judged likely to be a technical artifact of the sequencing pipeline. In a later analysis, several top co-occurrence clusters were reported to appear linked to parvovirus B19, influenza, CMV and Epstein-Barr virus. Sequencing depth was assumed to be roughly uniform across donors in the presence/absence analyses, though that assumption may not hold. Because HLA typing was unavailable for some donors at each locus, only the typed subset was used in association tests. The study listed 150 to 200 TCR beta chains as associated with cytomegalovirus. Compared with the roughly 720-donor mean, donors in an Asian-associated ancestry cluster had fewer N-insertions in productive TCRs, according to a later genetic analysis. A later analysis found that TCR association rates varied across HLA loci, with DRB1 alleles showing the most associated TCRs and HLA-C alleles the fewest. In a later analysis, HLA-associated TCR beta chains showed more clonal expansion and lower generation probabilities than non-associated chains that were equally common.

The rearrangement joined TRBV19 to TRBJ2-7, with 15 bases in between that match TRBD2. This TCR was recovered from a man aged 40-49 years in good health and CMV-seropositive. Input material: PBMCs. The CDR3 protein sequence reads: CASSGLAGGRHEQYF. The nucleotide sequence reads TGTGCCAGTAGCGGACTAGCGGGAGGGCGGCACGAGCAGTACTTC.